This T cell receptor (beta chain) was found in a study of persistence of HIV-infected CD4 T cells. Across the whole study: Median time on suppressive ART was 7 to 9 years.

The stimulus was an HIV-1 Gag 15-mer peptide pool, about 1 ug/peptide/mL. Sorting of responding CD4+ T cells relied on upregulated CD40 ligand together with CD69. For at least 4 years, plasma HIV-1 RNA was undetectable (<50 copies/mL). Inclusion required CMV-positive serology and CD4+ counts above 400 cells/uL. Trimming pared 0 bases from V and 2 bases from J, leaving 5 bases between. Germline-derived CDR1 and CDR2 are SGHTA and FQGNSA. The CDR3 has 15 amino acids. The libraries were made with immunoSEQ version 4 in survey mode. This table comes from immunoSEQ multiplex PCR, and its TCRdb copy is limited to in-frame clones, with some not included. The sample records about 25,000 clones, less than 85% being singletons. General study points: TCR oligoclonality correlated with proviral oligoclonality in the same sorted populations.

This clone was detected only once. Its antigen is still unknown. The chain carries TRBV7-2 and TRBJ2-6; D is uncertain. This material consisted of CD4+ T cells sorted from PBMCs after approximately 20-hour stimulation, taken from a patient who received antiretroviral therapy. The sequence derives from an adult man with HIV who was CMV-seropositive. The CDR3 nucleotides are TGTGCCAGCAGCTTAGCTGGGACTGGGGCCAACGTCCTGACTTTC. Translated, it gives CASSLAGTGANVLTF.